Presented here are 18 T cell receptor beta chains from one specimen sequenced in a study of CD8 T cells in ankylosing spondylitis. Findings and caveats of the study: Ankylosing spondylitis blood appeared to be characterized by a TCR beta motif of about eight highly homologous variants.

These TCRs' antigens remain unknown. Using its own MiXCR run on the 5' RACE reads, TCRdb lists one record per CDR3 protein. The sample carries under 950,000 distinct CDR3 sequences, 19% recorded once. Sequencing was carried out using blood, either unsorted or a sorted T cell fraction (not recorded which). These receptors were taken from a male donor with ankylosing spondylitis.

This chain connects TRBV30 to TRBJ2-2; 7 bases fit TRBD1. Germline values: CDR1 GTSNPN, CDR2 SVGIG (reference sequence). With V trimmed by 8 bases and J by 5 bases, 8 bases remained unmatched. The CDR3 is 13 residues long. CDR3 coding DNA: TGTGCCAAGCGCGGCAGGGGGACCGGGGAGCTGTTTTTT. Translating gives CAKRGRGTGELFF.

This clonotype was seen only a few times. This sequence joins TRBV7-2 and TRBJ1-2, with D perhaps matching TRBD1 (6 bases). From germline, CDR1 is SGHTA and CDR2 FQGNSA. V shed 10 bases and J shed 0 bases, with 15 bases lying between them. The CDR3 length is 14 residues. The CDR3 DNA is TGTGCCACGGTCACGGGGGCAGCTAACTATGGCTACACCTTC. It is translated as CATVTGAANYGYTF.

The CDR3 region has the DNA TGTGCCAGCAGCCCCCCCCTGGAAGAGTACGAGCAGTACTTC. It yields the protein CASSPPLEEYEQYF. The V gene is TRBV7-9, the J gene TRBJ2-7; D unclear. The V and J ends lost 5 bases and 4 bases respectively, with 15 bases between them. The CDR3 consists of 14 residues. In germline, CDR1 is SEHNR, CDR2 FQNEAQ (reference sequence).

CDR3 coding DNA: TGTGCCAGCAGTGAAGAGGGACCCTACGAGCAGTACTTC. It yields the protein CASSEEGPYEQYF. The chain couples TRBV25-1 to TRBJ2-7; D is perhaps TRBD1 or TRBD2 (5 bases each). Trimming stripped 2 bases from V and 2 bases from J, with 7 bases between. Germline lookup yields CDR1 MGHDK and CDR2 SYGVNS. This CDR3 contains 13 residues.

The gene calls are TRBV5-6 and TRBJ1-1; D is unresolved. V dropped 0 bases and J dropped 1 base, with 7 bases sitting between them. The CDR3 extends over 14 amino acids. Germline CDR1 SGHDT, CDR2 YYEEEE. In DNA form, the CDR3 reads TGTGCCAGCAGCTTGGTGGTGGCGAACACTGAAGCTTTCTTT. Translated, it gives CASSLVVANTEAFF. The variable domain in full, completed from reference TRBV5-6 and TRBJ1-1, reads DAGVTQSPTHLIKTRGQQVTLRCSPKSGHDTVSWYQQALGQGPQFIFQYYEEEERQRGNFPDRFSGHQFPNYSSELNVNALLLGDSALYLCASSLVVANTEAFFGQGTRLTVV.

The CDR3: CASSFHPRKGSNEQFF. Written as DNA, the CDR3 is TGTGCCAGCAGTTTCCATCCGCGGAAGGGGTCCAATGAGCAGTTCTTC. The chain joins TRBV12-3 or TRBV12-4 to TRBJ2-1; D may be TRBD1 (5 bases). Trimming stripped 3 bases from V and 6 bases from J, with 18 bases between. CDR3 length: 16 residues.

This clonotype was seen more than once but under ten times. The J gene is TRBJ2-7, the V gene TRBV7-2; D may match TRBD1 or TRBD2 (5 bases each). The ends were cut back, 5 bases at V and 4 bases at J, with 15 bases in the middle. The CDR3 length is 14 residues. The germline V gene has CDR1 SGHTA and CDR2 FQGNSA. The CDR3 sequence is CASSHVGAVYEQYF. The CDR3 DNA reads TGTGCCAGCAGCCACGTCGGGGCGGTTTACGAGCAGTACTTC.

This clonotype was found many times. The chain has TRBV12-3 or TRBV12-4 and TRBJ2-3, with 13 bases aligning to TRBD2. CDR3 length: 14 residues. With V trimmed by 1 base and J by 10 bases, 2 bases remained unmatched. The CDR3 sequence: CASSLGTSGSAQYF. Here the CDR3 DNA reads TGTGCCAGCAGTTTAGGGACTAGCGGGAGTGCGCAGTATTTT.

This rearrangement joins TRBV19 to TRBJ1-1; the D is unclear. V lost 3 bases and J lost 3, with 11 bases in between. This CDR3 spans 14 amino acids. CDR1 and CDR2 (germline): LNHDA, SQIVND (reference sequence). The CDR3 nucleotides are TGTGCCAGTAGTATCCCGGCCTGGGACACTGAAGCTTTCTTT. Its translation is CASSIPAWDTEAFF.

This clonotype was seen ten or more times. This sequence joins TRBV7-9 and TRBJ1-2; D not resolved. Germline-derived CDR1 and CDR2 are SEHNR and FQNEAQ (reference sequence). This CDR3 region has 15 residues. V dropped 5 bases and J dropped 8 bases, with 21 bases sitting between them. CDR3 in DNA: TGTGCCAGCAGCCCGACCCCCGATCGTGGAGGCGGCTACACCTTC. Its translation is CASSPTPDRGGGYTF.

The chain combines TRBV7-9 with TRBJ2-7; the D is unclear. Germline V gene sequence: CDR1 SEHNR, CDR2 FQNEAQ (reference sequence). This CDR3 comprises 12 residues. Trimming cost V 5 bases and J 7 bases, with 12 bases left between them. The CDR3 spells CASSTRTDEQYF. The CDR3 DNA is TGTGCCAGCAGCACCCGGACGGATGAGCAGTACTTC.

This CDR3 reads CASSFASGNYYEQYF. The CDR3 coding sequence is TGTGCCAGCAGCTTTGCTAGCGGGAACTACTACGAGCAGTACTTC. The chain carries TRBV7-2 and TRBJ2-7, with 9 bases identical to TRBD2. V shed 3 bases and J 3 bases; nucleotides not matched to a gene: 6. Germline CDR1 and CDR2: SGHTA and FQGNSA. The CDR3 extends over 15 amino acids.

For the CDR3, the DNA is TGTGCCTGGAGTGGACAGGGGGCAGATACGCAGTATTTT. Translated: CAWSGQGADTQYF. This sequence joins TRBV30 and TRBJ2-3; 9 bases map to TRBD1. V lost 1 base to trimming and J lost 4 bases; unmatched junction nucleotides: 0. Germline CDR1 is GTSNPN and CDR2 is SVGIG (reference sequence). The length of the CDR3 is 13 residues.

The V gene is TRBV2, the J gene TRBJ2-1; maybe TRBD2 (5 bases). Germline V gives CDR1 SNHLY, CDR2 FYNNEI. The CDR3 sequence is 14 residues long. The ends were cut back, 4 bases at V and 8 bases at J, with 15 bases in the middle. The CDR3 DNA reads as TGTGCCAGCAGTGCGGACTCCTTTCCCTATGAGCAGTTCTTC. This sequence encodes CASSADSFPYEQFF.

Ten or more counts support this clonotype. V usage is TRBV12-3 or TRBV12-4 and J usage is TRBJ1-1; D uncertain. The CDR3 sequence is 13 residues long. V lost 3 bases, J lost 0 bases, and 5 bases lay in between. CDR3 DNA sequence: TGTGCCAGCAGTTTTTGGCTGAACACTGAAGCTTTCTTT. It codes for CASSFWLNTEAFF.

The sample holds many counts of this clonotype. This sequence joins TRBV10-3 and TRBJ1-4; maybe TRBD1 (5 bases). The V and J ends lost 4 bases and 3 bases respectively, with 12 bases between them. The CDR3 contains 15 residues. Germline V gene lookup returns CDR1 ENHRY and CDR2 SYGVKD. CDR3 sequence: CAISVPGPPNEKLFF. The CDR3 region has the DNA TGTGCCATCAGTGTCCCGGGACCACCTAATGAAAAACTGTTTTTT.

This clonotype was seen only a few times. The chain combines TRBV20-1 with TRBJ2-1, with 8 bases identical to TRBD2. Germline trimming cut 5 bases from V and 2 bases from J; bases unmatched to any gene: 5. Germline V gene sequence: CDR1 DFQATT, CDR2 SNEGSKA (reference sequence). This CDR3 comprises 14 residues. The CDR3 region is CSALSGTPYNEQFF. CDR3 DNA: TGCAGTGCTCTTAGCGGGACGCCCTACAATGAGCAGTTCTTC.

The chain has TRBV4-1 and TRBJ2-1; D is perhaps TRBD2 (6 bases). Per the germline V gene, CDR1 is MGHRA and CDR2 is YSYEKL. The CDR3 spans 15 residues. With 1 base removed from V and 5 bases from J, the gap between germline ends came to 12 bases. CDR3 amino acids: CASSQVAGNNNEQFF. The DNA of the CDR3 is TGCGCCAGCAGCCAAGTCGCGGGAAATAACAATGAGCAGTTCTTC.